This passage covers 18 T cell receptor beta chains from one sample sequenced in a study of T cell changes during pregnancy in multiple sclerosis. The protocol was immunoSEQ multiplex PCR, while the TCRdb copy is restricted to in-frame clones and leaves out a portion. The data show about 39,000 clones, 85% to 95% seen once. Sample: CD4+ T cells from peripheral blood mononuclear cells, taken after pregnancy. The receptors come from a female donor with multiple sclerosis, enrolled in a pregnancy study.

The chain has TRBV5-6 and TRBJ2-5; TRBD2 aligns across 7 bases. CDR1 and CDR2 (germline): SGHDT, YYEEEE. V lost 1 base and J lost 5; bases outside the gene matches: 5. This CDR3 comprises 14 residues. The CDR3: CASSLSGEGETQYF. The CDR3 coding sequence is TGTGCCAGCAGCTTGAGTGGGGAGGGGGAGACCCAGTACTTC. The variable domain in full, with the rest retrieved from reference TRBV5-6 and TRBJ2-5, is DAGVTQSPTHLIKTRGQQVTLRCSPKSGHDTVSWYQQALGQGPQFIFQYYEEEERQRGNFPDRFSGHQFPNYSSELNVNALLLGDSALYLCASSLSGEGETQYFGPGTRLLVL.

The chain carries TRBV11-2 and TRBJ1-3; 7 bases align to TRBD1. V gave up 5 bases and J gave up 4 bases; unmatched junction bases: 2. CDR1 and CDR2 (germline): SGHAT, FQNNGV. The CDR3 is made up of 13 amino acids. This CDR3 is CASSLDRGNTIYF. Written as DNA, the CDR3 is TGTGCCAGCAGCCTGGACAGGGGAAACACCATATATTTT.

This clone was recorded once. The V call is TRBV2, the J call TRBJ2-6; D unresolved. Trimming removed 6 bases from V and 0 bases from J, with 3 bases in between. This CDR3 is 13 amino acids long. The V gene's germline CDR1 is SNHLY and CDR2 FYNNEI. CDR3 sequence reads: CASSLSGANVLTF. CDR3 coding DNA: TGTGCCAGCAGCCTCTCTGGGGCCAACGTCCTGACTTTC. The full variable domain, rest sourced from reference TRBV2 and TRBJ2-6, is EPEVTQTPSHQVTQMGQEVILRCVPISNHLYFYWYRQILGQKVEFLVSFYNNEISEKSEIFDDQFSVERPDGSNFTLKIRSTKLEDSAMYFCASSLSGANVLTFGAGSRLTVL.

V and J are TRBV11-2 and TRBJ1-3, with D unresolved. The V end lost 5 bases, the J end lost 0 bases, and 17 bases lay between the germline ends. This CDR3 is built from 17 residues. Germline loops: CDR1 SGHAT, CDR2 FQNNGV. CDR3 protein: CASSPRSVRDSGNTIYF. The DNA of the CDR3 is TGTGCCAGCAGCCCGAGGTCGGTCAGAGACTCTGGAAACACCATATATTTT.

In this sample, this clone turned up once. The chain carries TRBV15 and TRBJ1-2, with D unclear. The CDR3 has 19 amino acids. Germline values: CDR1 LNHNV, CDR2 YYDKDF (reference sequence). The V end lost 0 bases, the J end lost 0 bases, and 20 bases lay between the germline ends. The CDR3 region is CATSRDLGVGTGSNYGYTF. CDR3 in DNA: TGTGCCACCAGCAGAGATTTGGGTGTAGGTACGGGGTCTAACTATGGCTACACCTTC.

The V and J genes are TRBV6-1 and TRBJ2-1; perhaps TRBD1 as D (6 bases). V dropped 6 bases and J dropped 2 bases, with 8 bases sitting between them. The CDR3 covers 13 residues. The germline CDR1 and CDR2 sequences are MNHNS and SASEGT. For the CDR3, the DNA is TGTGCCAGCAGCAGGACAGCCTACAATGAGCAGTTCTTC. Protein sequence: CASSRTAYNEQFF.

V gene TRBV5-8 combines with J gene TRBJ1-4; maybe TRBD1 (6 bases). Germline values: CDR1 SGHTS, CDR2 YDEGEE. CDR3 length: 15 amino acids. Trimming removed 0 bases at V and 8 bases at J, with 14 bases between. The CDR3 loop is CASSLGQGFGEKLFF. The CDR3 coding sequence is TGTGCCAGCAGCTTGGGCCAGGGGTTCGGGGAAAAACTGTTTTTT. The whole variable domain, remainder taken from reference TRBV5-8 and TRBJ1-4, is EAGVTQSPTHLIKTRGQQATLRCSPISGHTSVYWYQQALGLGLQFLLWYDEGEERNRGNFPPRFSGRQFPNYSSELNVNALELEDSALYLCASSLGQGFGEKLFFGSGTQLSVL.

This clone has just one count. The chain is built from TRBV27 and TRBJ2-3; no reliable D call. CDR1 and CDR2 (germline): MNHEY, SMNVEV (reference sequence). With 3 bases removed from V and 6 bases from J, the gap between germline ends came to 22 bases. The CDR3 contains 17 residues. CDR3 nucleotide sequence: TGTGCCAGCAGTTTCCTTTCAGGAATTTCATTCGCTGATACGCAGTATTTT. Its translation is CASSFLSGISFADTQYF.

The chain employs TRBV30 and TRBJ2-7; tentative D call: TRBD1 (6 bases). The CDR3 loop spans 15 amino acids. The V gene's germline CDR1 is GTSNPN and CDR2 SVGIG (reference sequence). V lost 0 bases to trimming and J lost 2 bases, with 14 bases between them. The DNA for the CDR3 is TGTGCCTGGAGTGTTCAGGGGTTCAAACCCTACGAGCAGTACTTC. Translation: CAWSVQGFKPYEQYF. Combining the CDR3 with reference TRBV30 and TRBJ2-7 gives the whole variable domain SQTIHQWPATLVQPVGSPLSLECTVEGTSNPNLYWYRQAAGRGLQLLFYSVGIGQISSEVPQNLSASRPQDRQFILSSKKLLLSDSGFYLCAWSVQGFKPYEQYFGPGTRLTVT.

The rearrangement uses TRBV19 and TRBJ1-1, with D unresolved. Trimming removed 7 bases from V and 1 base from J, with 16 bases in between. The CDR3 consists of 15 residues. From germline, CDR1 is LNHDA and CDR2 SQIVND (reference sequence). The CDR3 here is CASIQAGRENTEAFF. In nucleotides, the CDR3 is TGTGCCAGTATCCAGGCAGGTCGAGAGAACACTGAAGCTTTCTTT.

The table lists this clone with a few counts. The chain recombines TRBV27 with TRBJ1-5, with 7 bases identical to TRBD1. Losses at the gene ends were 6 bases for V and 5 bases for J; bases not matched to a gene: 7. The length of the CDR3 is 14 residues. Germline assignment: CDR1 MNHEY and CDR2 SMNVEV (reference sequence). In DNA, the CDR3 is TGTGCCAGCAGGCTGGGGACAGATCATCAGCCCCAGCATTTT. Amino acid sequence: CASRLGTDHQPQHF.

The chain links TRBV19 to TRBJ2-7; no clear D gene. Germline assignment: CDR1 LNHDA and CDR2 SQIVND (reference sequence). This CDR3 is 14 amino acids long. The V end was cut by 3 bases, the J end by 6 bases, with 15 bases between. As DNA, the CDR3 is TGTGCCAGTAGTATGAGTCCCCGTGCTGGCGAGCAGTACTTC. As protein: CASSMSPRAGEQYF.

This clone appeared once. This chain links TRBV30 with TRBJ1-2, with TRBD1 matching 7 bases. Germline values: CDR1 GTSNPN, CDR2 SVGIG (reference sequence). Unmatched junction bases numbered 6, after V lost 2 bases and J lost 3 bases. CDR3 length: 14 amino acids. In DNA, the CDR3 is TGTGCCTGGAGTCGACAGGGTATCGACTATGGCTACACCTTC. Residues: CAWSRQGIDYGYTF.

A note on this clone: Other DNA sequences from this sample encode an identical CDR3 as well. V usage is TRBV11-2 and J usage is TRBJ2-7, with 11 bases matching TRBD2. Germline V lookup: CDR1 SGHAT, CDR2 FQNNGV. The V gene end was trimmed by 5 bases and the J gene end by 4 bases; junction bases not matched to a gene: 4. CDR3 length: 14 amino acids. In nucleotides, the CDR3 is TGTGCCAGCAGCGATAGCGGGGGGGCTTACGAGCAGTACTTC. Encoded protein: CASSDSGGAYEQYF.

The chain uses TRBV19 and TRBJ2-2; TRBD1 aligns across 8 bases. Germline V lookup: CDR1 LNHDA, CDR2 SQIVND (reference sequence). This CDR3 is 13 amino acids long. V lost 10 bases and J lost 1; bases outside the gene matches: 2. For the CDR3, the DNA is TGTGCCATAGGACAGGGGAACACCGGGGAGCTGTTTTTT. As protein: CAIGQGNTGELFF.

The chain links TRBV11-2 to TRBJ2-1, with 7 bases aligning to TRBD2. The V gene's germline CDR1 is SGHAT and CDR2 FQNNGV. The trim removed 5 bases at V and 4 bases at J, leaving 8 bases unmatched. CDR3 length equals 15 residues. Here the CDR3 reads CASSQIGGRYNEQFF. DNA for the CDR3: TGTGCCAGCAGCCAAATCGGGGGGAGGTACAATGAGCAGTTCTTC.

This chain connects TRBV27 to TRBJ2-7; 8 bases fit TRBD1. The CDR3 has 17 residues. J gave up 3 bases and V 6 bases, and 16 bases lay outside the gene matches. The germline V gene encodes CDR1 MNHEY and CDR2 SMNVEV (reference sequence). CDR3 DNA sequence: TGTGCCAGCAGCATGGGCTATGGGGAGGACAGGGTCTACGAGCAGTACTTC. As protein: CASSMGYGEDRVYEQYF.

The chain combines TRBV11-2 with TRBJ1-4; D perhaps matches TRBD1 (6 bases). The CDR3 contains 15 residues. Trimming removed 5 bases from V and 8 bases from J, with 18 bases in between. Germline V gives CDR1 SGHAT, CDR2 FQNNGV. CDR3 in amino acids: CASSEVRTVGEKLFF. The CDR3 DNA is TGTGCCAGCAGCGAAGTGAGGACAGTTGGGGAAAAACTGTTTTTT.